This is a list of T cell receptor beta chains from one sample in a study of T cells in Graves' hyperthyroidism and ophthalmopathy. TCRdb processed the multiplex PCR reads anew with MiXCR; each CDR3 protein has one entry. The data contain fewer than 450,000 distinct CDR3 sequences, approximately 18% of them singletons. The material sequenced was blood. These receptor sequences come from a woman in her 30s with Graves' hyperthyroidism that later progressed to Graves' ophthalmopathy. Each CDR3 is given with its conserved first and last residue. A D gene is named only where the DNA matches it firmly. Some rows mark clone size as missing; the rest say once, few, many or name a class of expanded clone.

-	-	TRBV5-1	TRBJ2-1	CASSWDGDNYNEQFF	TGCGCCAGCAGCTGGGACGGGGACAACTACAATGAGCAGTTCTTC
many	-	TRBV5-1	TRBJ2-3	CASSTSTDTQYF	TGCGCCAGCAGCACAAGCACAGATACGCAGTATTTT
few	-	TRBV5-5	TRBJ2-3	CASSFTGDVNTQYF	TGTGCCAGCAGCTTCACGGGGGATGTAAATACGCAGTATTTT
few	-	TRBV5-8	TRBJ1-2	CASSLGQFYGYTF	TGTGCCAGCAGCCTTGGGCAGTTCTATGGCTACACCTTC
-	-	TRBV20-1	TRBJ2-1	CSASGGLYNEQFF	TGCAGTGCTAGTGGGGGGCTTTACAATGAGCAGTTCTTC
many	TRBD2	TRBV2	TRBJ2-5	CASSPGLAGGPVETQYF	TGTGCCAGCAGCCCGGGACTAGCGGGGGGGCCTGTAGAGACCCAGTACTTC
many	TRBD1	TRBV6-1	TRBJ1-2	CASREDRGLDGYTF	TGTGCCAGTCGCGAGGACAGGGGGCTGGATGGCTACACCTTC
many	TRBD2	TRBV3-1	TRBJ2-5	CASSLNSGGTKETQYF	TGTGCCAGCAGCCTCAACAGCGGGGGGACTAAAGAGACCCAGTACTTC
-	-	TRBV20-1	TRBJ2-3	CSAKDLSWAADTQYF	TGCAGTGCTAAAGATTTGAGCTGGGCCGCAGATACGCAGTATTTT
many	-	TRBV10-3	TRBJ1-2	CAISDEGQLFGYTF	TGTGCCATCAGTGACGAGGGACAATTGTTTGGCTACACCTTC
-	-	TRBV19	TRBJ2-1	CASSRQPGDNEQFF	TGTGCCAGTAGTCGGCAACCGGGGGACAATGAGCAGTTCTTC
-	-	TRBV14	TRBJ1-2	CASSQDHRGPYGYTF	TGTGCCAGCAGCCAAGATCATAGAGGGCCCTATGGCTACACCTTC
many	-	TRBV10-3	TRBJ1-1	CATQKRAGLWGTEAFF	TGTGCCACACAGAAACGGGCAGGGCTGTGGGGCACTGAAGCTTTCTTT
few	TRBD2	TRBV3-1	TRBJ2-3	CASSPGLAVDTQYF	TGTGCCAGCAGCCCGGGACTAGCGGTAGATACGCAGTATTTT
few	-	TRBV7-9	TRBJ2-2	CASSLVPGLTGELFF	TGTGCCAGCAGCTTGGTTCCGGGACTCACCGGGGAGCTGTTTTTT
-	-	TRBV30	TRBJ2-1	CAWDVTAANEQFF	TGTGCCTGGGATGTCACTGCGGCTAATGAGCAGTTCTTC
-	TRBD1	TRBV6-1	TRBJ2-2	CASSGGTGPGGELFF	TGTGCCAGCAGTGGGGGGACAGGGCCAGGTGGGGAACTGTTTTTT
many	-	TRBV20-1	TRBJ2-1	CSASLSSRTAEQFF	TGCAGTGCTAGTCTGAGTTCCCGGACAGCTGAGCAGTTCTTC
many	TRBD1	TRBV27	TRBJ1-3	CASRLTGGAGNTIYF	TGTGCCAGCAGACTAACAGGGGGGGCTGGAAACACCATATATTTT
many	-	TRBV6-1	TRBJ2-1	CASSQYVTSYNEQFF	TGTGCCAGCAGTCAATACGTTACCTCCTACAATGAGCAGTTCTTC
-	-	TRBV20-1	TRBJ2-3	CSARSKWNTQYF	TGCAGTGCTAGGTCAAAATGGAATACGCAGTATTTT
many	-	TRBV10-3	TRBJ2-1	CAISGLARTQNEQFF	TGTGCCATCAGTGGCCTAGCCCGGACTCAAAATGAGCAGTTCTTC
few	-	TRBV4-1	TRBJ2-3	CASSHLGPTDTQYF	TGCGCCAGCAGCCACCTAGGACCCACAGATACGCAGTATTTT
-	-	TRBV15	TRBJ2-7	CVTSPGRGISYEQYF	TGTGTCACCAGCCCCGGTCGAGGTATTTCCTACGAGCAGTACTTC
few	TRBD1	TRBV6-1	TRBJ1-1	CASSRQGRYTEAFF	TGTGCCAGCAGCAGACAGGGTAGATATACTGAAGCTTTCTTT
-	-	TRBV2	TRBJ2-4	CASSAGERSRQYF	TGTGCCAGCAGTGCGGGGGAACGGTCAAGACAGTACTTC
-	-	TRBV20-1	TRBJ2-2	CSARAVRNQNTGELFF	TGCAGTGCTAGAGCGGTGCGGAATCAGAACACCGGGGAGCTGTTTTTT
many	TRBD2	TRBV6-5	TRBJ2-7	CASSYAGLAGYEQYF	TGTGCCAGCAGTTACGCAGGACTAGCGGGATACGAGCAGTACTTC
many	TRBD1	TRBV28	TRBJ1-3	CASSLYRGSSGTIYF	TGTGCCAGCAGTTTATACAGGGGATCGAGTGGCACCATATATTTT
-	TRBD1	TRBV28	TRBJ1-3	CATYAEGASGNTIYF	TGTGCCACCTACGCGGAGGGGGCGTCTGGAAACACCATATATTTT
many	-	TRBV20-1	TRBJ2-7	CSATSNLGRAYEQYF	TGCAGTGCTACCAGCAATTTAGGGCGGGCCTACGAGCAGTACTTC
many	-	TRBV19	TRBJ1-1	CASRGAGTGKMNTEAFF	TGTGCCAGTAGGGGGGCAGGAACAGGGAAGATGAACACTGAAGCTTTCTTT
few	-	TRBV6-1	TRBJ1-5	CASSSHGGDNQPQHF	TGTGCCAGCAGTTCCCATGGGGGGGACAATCAGCCCCAGCATTTT